This record covers a single T cell receptor beta chain. This sample stems from a study of cytomegalovirus exposure and HLA in healthy donors. About the study: Sequencing of around 200 million T cells in an earlier analysis found around 120 million unique TCR beta sequences.

This PCR relied on a set of 60 Vbeta primers and 13 Jbeta primers. Assay used: immunoSEQ multiplex PCR; TCRdb lists only in-frame clones, some missing. Of about 160,000 clones in the sample, around 80% were seen once. In germline, CDR1 is WNHNN, CDR2 SYGVQD (reference sequence). Trimming cost V 1 base and J 0 bases, with 19 bases left between them. There are 20 residues in the CDR3. Source material: PBMCs. The chain is built from TRBV10-1 and TRBJ2-6, with a tentative D call TRBD1 (6 bases). This clonotype originated in a woman aged 45-60 years in good health and CMV-seropositive. The CDR3 DNA reads TGCGCCAGCAGTGAGTTATGGATGGACAGAACAACCTCTGGGGCCAACGTCCTGACTTTC. Translating it yields CASSELWMDRTTSGANVLTF.